The 13 T cell receptor beta chains reported below all come from one sample, sequenced in a study of blood T cell repertoires in COVID-19. Clones were sequenced by immunoSEQ multiplex PCR, and TCRdb holds only the in-frame ones, with some missing. The profile shows around 300,000 clones, approximately 86% of them singletons. Material: peripheral blood. The receptors were sampled from a woman in her seventies with COVID-19, enrolled during active disease.

The chain combines TRBV10-2 with TRBJ2-3; D is possibly TRBD1 (6 bases). Deletions cut 8 bases from V and 2 bases from J, with 20 bases between. The CDR3 has 16 amino acids. Germline CDR1 reads WSHSY; CDR2 reads SAAADI. The CDR3 bases are TGCGCCAGCTCAAGGACAGCTATTATTTCCACAGATACGCAGTATTTT. Amino acids: CASSRTAIISTDTQYF.

V and J are TRBV28 and TRBJ2-7; D is possibly TRBD2 (7 bases). V lost 2 bases and J lost 5, with 13 bases in between. This CDR3 is 14 amino acids long. From germline, CDR1 is MDHEN and CDR2 SYDVKM. The CDR3 reads CASSLGGAGNEQYF. CDR3 nucleotide sequence: TGTGCCAGCAGTTTAGGGGGGGCGGGTAACGAGCAGTACTTC.

The CDR3 DNA reads as TGTGCCAGCAGTTACACCGACAGGGAAACTGAAGCTTTCTTT. Encoded protein: CASSYTDRETEAFF. V and J are TRBV6-5 and TRBJ1-1, with 7 bases fitting TRBD1. The CDR3 is 14 residues long. Germline CDR1 reads MNHEY; CDR2 reads SVGAGI. V was clipped by 2 bases and J by 5 bases; unmatched bases: 5.

This chain links TRBV24-1 with TRBJ1-2; a weak D match, TRBD1 (5 bases). The CDR3 length is 15 residues. Germline values: CDR1 KGHDR, CDR2 SFDVKD. V lost 1 base, J lost 5 bases, and 13 bases lay in between. The CDR3: CATSDFPRARYGYTF. The CDR3 bases are TGTGCCACCAGTGATTTTCCCAGGGCCAGATATGGCTACACCTTC.

V gene TRBV19 combines with J gene TRBJ2-3; 13 bases are shared with TRBD2. V lost 4 bases to trimming and J lost 7 bases; unmatched junction nucleotides: 8. CDR3 length: 16 amino acids. From germline, CDR1 is LNHDA and CDR2 SQIVND (reference sequence). CDR3: CASSTPGLAGIYTQYF. CDR3 DNA: TGTGCCAGTAGTACCCCGGGACTAGCGGGGATATATACGCAGTATTTT.

This clone was seen once. This sequence joins TRBV18 and TRBJ2-1; 10 bases are a match to TRBD2. J gave up 6 bases and V 2 bases, and 13 bases lay outside the gene matches. Germline CDR1 reads KGHSH; CDR2 reads LQKENI. The CDR3 is made up of 18 amino acids. The CDR3 protein is CASSPIRAGGRTGNEQFF. The CDR3 DNA reads as TGTGCCAGCTCACCAATTCGAGCGGGGGGGCGAACGGGCAATGAGCAGTTCTTC.

The chain carries TRBV5-1 and TRBJ2-5, with TRBD1 as a possible D gene (6 bases). Germline loops: CDR1 SGHRS, CDR2 YFSETQ. The germline V and J ends were trimmed by 0 bases and 4 bases, with 16 bases remaining between them. This CDR3 spans 16 amino acids. The CDR3 DNA reads TGCGCCAGCAGCTTGGGGGGGCCTCTGGAAGGAGAGACCCAGTACTTC. Protein sequence: CASSLGGPLEGETQYF.

V is TRBV5-1 and J is TRBJ2-2; D is possibly TRBD2 (5 bases). This CDR3 spans 15 amino acids. The germline V and J ends were trimmed by 0 bases and 6 bases, with 12 bases remaining between them. Germline-derived CDR1 and CDR2 are SGHRS and YFSETQ. CDR3 region: CASSLGGGLAGELFF. CDR3 nucleotides: TGCGCCAGCAGCTTGGGAGGCGGGTTGGCCGGGGAGCTGTTTTTT.

The V and J genes are TRBV3-1 (or the pseudogene TRBV3-2) and TRBJ1-1; maybe TRBD1 (5 bases). The CDR3 contains 15 residues. Germline V gives CDR1 LGHDT, CDR2 YNNKEL (reference sequence). Trimming left V 2 bases short and J 10 bases short, with 20 bases between. The CDR3 nucleotides are TGTGCCAGCAGCCAAAATTTGGATTTTCAGGGCGGAGCTTTCTTT. Translated: CASSQNLDFQGGAFF.

This clone was seen only once. The V call is TRBV7-2, the J call TRBJ2-5; 9 positions match TRBD2. The V and J ends lost 4 bases and 9 bases, in that order; junction bases with no gene match: 9. The CDR3 length is 14 residues. From germline, CDR1 is SGHTA and CDR2 FQGNSA. CDR3 loop: CASSSLAGPGAQYF. In DNA form, the CDR3 reads TGTGCCAGCAGCTCCCTAGCGGGGCCAGGGGCCCAGTACTTC.

A few counts support this clone. V gene TRBV7-2 combines with J gene TRBJ1-5; TRBD1 might be the D (6 bases). From germline, CDR1 is SGHTA and CDR2 FQGNSA. Trimming pared 1 base from V and 7 bases from J, leaving 14 bases between. CDR3 length equals 15 residues. DNA of the CDR3: TGTGCCAGCAGCTTAGGGGGCAGGGGCGGCCAGCCCCAGCATTTT. Its translation is CASSLGGRGGQPQHF.

The J gene is TRBJ2-7, the V gene TRBV4-1; a possible D gene is TRBD1 (5 bases). Germline loops: CDR1 MGHRA, CDR2 YSYEKL. Trimming shortened V by 0 bases and J by 2 bases, and 11 bases separated the two germline ends. This CDR3 has 15 residues. The CDR3 coding sequence is TGCGCCAGCAGCCAAGAGCAGGGTGCAACCTACGAGCAGTACTTC. Protein sequence: CASSQEQGATYEQYF.

This clone occurred a few times. This rearrangement joins TRBV18 to TRBJ2-7; D may be TRBD2 (6 bases). Germline V lookup: CDR1 KGHSH, CDR2 LQKENI. V dropped 3 bases and J dropped 0 bases, with 12 bases sitting between them. The CDR3 sequence is 15 residues long. DNA for the CDR3: TGTGCCAGCTCACCTCCCGGGGAGGCCTCCTACGAGCAGTACTTC. Residues: CASSPPGEASYEQYF.